The 3 T cell receptor beta chains below come from one sample, sequenced in a study of T-cell memory formation after mild COVID-19. TCRdb recomputed calls from the 5' RACE reads with MiXCR, one row per CDR3 protein. The data hold fewer than 600,000 distinct CDR3 sequences, with approximately 21% observed a single time. Sequencing input: PBMCs or a T cell subset sorted from them (not recorded which). The source is an adult woman who had mild COVID-19 (a few samples of this study predate the infection). Cell type and time point are not known.

The CDR3 is CAAKAGTGSTGELFF. CDR3 bases: TGTGCCGCAAAGGCCGGGACAGGGAGCACCGGGGAGCTGTTTTTT. The V gene is TRBV24-1, the J gene TRBJ2-2, with 9 bases matching TRBD1. Trimming cost V 12 bases and J 4 bases; bases outside gene matches: 11. Germline CDR1 KGHDR, CDR2 SFDVKD. The CDR3 runs to 15 residues.

V gene TRBV7-9 combines with J gene TRBJ2-7; D perhaps matches TRBD1 (5 bases). This CDR3 has 15 residues. Deletions cut 2 bases from V and 1 base from J, with 12 bases between. Germline V CDR1 and CDR2: SEHNR, FQNEAQ (reference sequence). The CDR3 loop reads CASSLPQGTSYEQYF. In nucleotides, the CDR3 is TGTGCCAGCAGCTTACCGCAGGGAACGTCCTACGAGCAGTACTTC.

The chain carries TRBV3-1 and TRBJ2-7; D tentatively reads TRBD1 or TRBD2 (6 bases each). The CDR3 loop spans 16 amino acids. From germline, CDR1 is LGHDT and CDR2 YNNKEL (reference sequence). Trimming pared 1 base from V and 7 bases from J, leaving 20 bases between. This CDR3 reads CASSQGGAARGEEQYF. CDR3 nucleotide sequence: TGTGCCAGCAGCCAAGGGGGGGCGGCCCGCGGTGAAGAGCAGTACTTC.